These 17 T cell receptor beta chains originate from one sample sequenced in a study of T cells in Graves' hyperthyroidism and ophthalmopathy. Authors of the study amplified TCR beta CDR3 regions from RNA transcripts. The HTBI primer set drove a first-round RT-PCR of the TCR CDR3. TCRdb used MiXCR to reprocess the multiplex PCR reads, holding one entry per CDR3 protein. The sample includes 650,000 to 850,000 distinct CDR3 sequences, 15% to 20% seen only once; the top ten take roughly a sixth. Sequenced sample: blood. These receptors were obtained from a woman aged 45-65 years with Graves' hyperthyroidism that later progressed to Graves' ophthalmopathy.

V usage is TRBV14 and J usage is TRBJ1-2; 7 nucleotides agree with TRBD1. In germline, CDR1 is SGHDN, CDR2 FVKESK. Trimming at V came to 2 bases and at J to 3 bases, leaving 3 bases not matched to a gene. The CDR3 spans 14 residues. CDR3 DNA: TGTGCCAGCAGCCAACCAGGACAGGACTATGGCTACACCTTC. It is translated as CASSQPGQDYGYTF. Variable domain in full (rest from reference TRBV14 and TRBJ1-2): EAGVTQFPSHSVIEKGQTVTLRCDPISGHDNLYWYRRVMGKEIKFLLHFVKESKQDESGMPNNRFLAERTGGTYSTLKVQPAELEDSGVYFCASSQPGQDYGYTFGSGTRLTVV.

This clonotype was observed a few times. The rearrangement joins TRBV6-1 to TRBJ2-3, with 8 bases that match TRBD1. Germline CDR1 reads MNHNS; CDR2 reads SASEGT. The CDR3 sequence is 14 residues long. The V segment lost 6 bases and the J segment 1 base; nucleotides outside the gene matches: 3. The CDR3 region is CASRPGGGTDTQYF. The CDR3 DNA reads TGTGCCAGCAGACCAGGGGGCGGCACAGATACGCAGTATTTT.

This chain uses TRBV20-1 with TRBJ1-5; perhaps TRBD1 as D (5 bases). Germline CDR1 reads DFQATT; CDR2 reads SNEGSKA (reference sequence). The V end lost 6 bases, the J end lost 0 bases, and 15 bases lay between the germline ends. The CDR3 covers 15 residues. The CDR3 DNA sequence: TGCAGTGCATCCCGGGACGACTATAGCAATCAGCCCCAGCATTTT. Its translation: CSASRDDYSNQPQHF.

This clonotype showed up many times. The chain recombines TRBV5-1 with TRBJ2-7; a possible D gene is TRBD1 (7 bases). Trimming removed 0 bases from V and 6 bases from J, with 19 bases in between. CDR3 size: 16 residues. CDR1 is SGHRS and CDR2 is YFSETQ in the germline V gene. The CDR3 region has the DNA TGCGCCAGCAGCTTGGAGCACAGGGGAGGATTGGGCGAGCAGTACTTC. The encoded protein is CASSLEHRGGLGEQYF.

V gene TRBV6-2 or TRBV6-3 combines with J gene TRBJ1-5, with TRBD1 identical over 7 bases. Trimming cost V 5 bases and J 5 bases; bases outside gene matches: 18. Germline CDR1 is MNHEY and CDR2 is SVGEGT. The CDR3 contains 18 residues. The CDR3: CASSDGEGRGCIYQPQHF. The CDR3 region has the DNA TGTGCCAGCAGTGACGGAGAGGGCAGGGGGTGTATCTATCAGCCCCAGCATTTT.

This chain joins TRBV19 and TRBJ1-1; tentative D call: TRBD1 (6 bases). CDR3 length: 13 residues. Germline V gene data show CDR1 as LNHDA and CDR2 as SQIVND (reference sequence). The V end lost 8 bases, the J end lost 0 bases, and 10 bases lay between the germline ends. CDR3 in amino acids: CASGQLMNTEAFF. Written as DNA, the CDR3 is TGTGCCAGTGGACAGTTAATGAACACTGAAGCTTTCTTT.

This clonotype was picked up a small number of times. The CDR3 DNA reads TGTGCCAGCAGCTTCCCCGGCCCGAGGGGTGAAAAACTGTTTTTT. This sequence encodes CASSFPGPRGEKLFF. The chain employs TRBV7-9 and TRBJ1-4; maybe TRBD1 (5 bases). Trimming took 3 bases from V and 7 from J, leaving 15 bases between them. Per the germline V gene, CDR1 is SEHNR and CDR2 is FQNEAQ (reference sequence). The CDR3 is made up of 15 amino acids.

J is TRBJ2-1 and V is TRBV6-5; tentative D call: TRBD2 (5 bases). CDR1 is MNHEY, CDR2 SVGAGI, per germline. Trimming removed 6 bases from V and 4 bases from J, with 16 bases in between. This CDR3 has 15 amino acids. This chain's CDR3 is CASRFAGGGYNEQFF. The CDR3 DNA is TGTGCCAGCAGATTTGCGGGCGGTGGGTACAATGAGCAGTTCTTC.

In this sample, this clonotype turned up many times. The chain recombines TRBV18 with TRBJ2-3; possibly TRBD2 for D (5 bases). The germline V gene has CDR1 KGHSH and CDR2 LQKENI. The CDR3 length is 14 residues. The germline V and J ends were trimmed by 2 bases and 5 bases, with 11 bases remaining between them. The CDR3 nucleotides are TGTGCCAGCTCACCATCCACTAGGATAGATACGCAGTATTTT. It encodes CASSPSTRIDTQYF. Drawing the rest from reference TRBV18 and TRBJ2-3, the complete variable domain is NAGVMQNPRHLVRRRGQEARLRCSPMKGHSHVYWYRQLPEEGLKFMVYLQKENIIDESGMPKERFSAEFPKEGPSILRIQQVVRGDSAAYFCASSPSTRIDTQYFGPGTRLTVL.

This clonotype was detected ten times or more. V usage is TRBV6-6 and J usage is TRBJ1-1, with a weak D call TRBD1 (6 bases). The V and J ends lost 0 bases and 9 bases respectively, with 14 bases between them. Germline CDR1 is MNHNY and CDR2 is SVGAGI (reference sequence). The CDR3 contains 14 residues. The CDR3 nucleotides read TGTGCCAGCAGTTACTCGATTGGGACATACAAAGCTTTCTTT. Protein sequence: CASSYSIGTYKAFF.

This clonotype has just a few counts. The chain recombines TRBV29-1 with TRBJ1-1, with 12 bases identical to TRBD1. Germline CDR1 is SQVTM and CDR2 is ANQGSEA. V dropped 6 bases and J dropped 3; count of bases not matched to a gene: 14. The CDR3 sequence is 17 residues long. This CDR3 is CSVHIPGQGAVYTEAFF. CDR3 nucleotides: TGCAGCGTCCATATACCGGGACAGGGGGCGGTTTACACTGAAGCTTTCTTT. Looking up the rest from reference TRBV29-1 and TRBJ1-1 gives the full variable domain: SAVISQKPSRDICQRGTSLTIQCQVDSQVTMMFWYRQQPGQSLTLIATANQGSEATYESGFVIDKFPISRPNLTFSTLTVSNMSPEDSSIYLCSVHIPGQGAVYTEAFFGQGTRLTVV.

A note on this clonotype: Sequence at one end of the junction differs from germline and may be a read error. The chain employs TRBV27 and TRBJ1-2, with 8 positions matching TRBD1. CDR1 and CDR2 from the germline V gene are MNHEY and SMNVEV (reference sequence). The CDR3 length is 13 residues. The CDR3 spells CVSSPTGDFGYTF. In DNA form, the CDR3 reads TGTGTCAGCAGCCCGACAGGGGACTTTGGCTACACCTTC.

CDR3 in amino acids: CSAPNFLGGGTEAFF. Written as DNA, the CDR3 is TGCAGTGCACCAAATTTCTTAGGGGGTGGCACTGAAGCTTTCTTT. V usage is TRBV20-1 and J usage is TRBJ1-1; TRBD1 might be the D (6 bases). Trimming stripped 6 bases from V and 4 bases from J, with 21 bases between. The germline V gene has CDR1 DFQATT and CDR2 SNEGSKA (reference sequence). The CDR3 is made up of 15 amino acids.

This clonotype came up many times. The genes are TRBV3-1 and TRBJ2-7; the D is unclear. Trimming removed 2 bases from V and 1 base from J, with 9 bases in between. CDR1 LGHDT and CDR2 YNNKEL come from the germline V gene (reference sequence). The CDR3 extends over 14 amino acids. CDR3 loop: CASSQRTESYEQYF. Here the CDR3 DNA reads TGTGCCAGCAGCCAACGGACGGAGTCCTACGAGCAGTACTTC.

Of note for this clonotype: A much larger clone sits a single nucleotide away, making a read error possible. This sequence joins TRBV7-3 and TRBJ2-5; TRBD1 aligns across 10 bases. The CDR3 contains 15 residues. From germline, CDR1 is SGHTA and CDR2 FQGTGA. The CDR3 DNA is TGTGCCAGCAGCTCAAGGGGACAGGGGTGGGAGATCCAGTACTTC. Its protein is CASSSRGQGWEIQYF.

Here the CDR3 reads CAGRSEARTDTQYF. The CDR3 DNA reads as TGTGCCGGGCGCTCGGAGGCCCGCACAGATACGCAGTATTTT. V gene TRBV6-2 or TRBV6-3 combines with J gene TRBJ2-3; the D gene is possibly TRBD2 (5 bases). Trimming took 11 bases from V and 1 from J, leaving 16 bases between them. The CDR3 has 14 amino acids. Germline-derived CDR1 and CDR2 are MNHEY and SVGEGT.

Turning to this clonotype: A much larger clone differs by one base, so this may be a read error. This chain's CDR3 is CASSLLDRGYEQHF. CDR3 coding DNA: TGTGCCAGCAGCTTATTGGACAGGGGGTACGAGCAGCACTTC. V is TRBV11-2 and J is TRBJ2-7; 10 bases fit TRBD1. The CDR3 extends over 14 amino acids. The germline CDR1 and CDR2 sequences are SGHAT and FQNNGV.